This is a list of T cell receptor beta chains from one sample in a study of naive and memory T cell subsets. TCRdb redid the calling of the 5' RACE reads with MiXCR, one entry per CDR3 protein. The table lists roughly 62,000 distinct CDR3 sequences, more than 7% of them singletons. These receptors came from a male donor in good health. CDR3s include the opening cysteine and the closing phenylalanine or tryptophan. Fields, in order: V gene, J gene, clone size, D gene, CDR3 DNA, CDR3 protein. The D gene is left open where the match is weak. Size values are once, few and many counts, or a class for expanded clones, and some rows have none.

V gene: TRBV7-2
J gene: TRBJ2-4
clone size: many
D gene: TRBD1
CDR3 DNA: TGTGCCAGCAGCTCGGTTGCAGGGGGCGGCAAAAACATTCAGTACTTC
CDR3 protein: CASSSVAGGGKNIQYF

V gene: TRBV18
J gene: TRBJ2-3
clone size: many
D gene: -
CDR3 DNA: TGTGCCAGCTCACCCAATGATCGGAGCACGCAGTATTTT
CDR3 protein: CASSPNDRSTQYF

V gene: TRBV12-3/TRBV12-4
J gene: TRBJ2-3
clone size: -
D gene: -
CDR3 DNA: TGTGCCAGCAGTTTAAAGGCTAGCACAGATACGCAGTATTTT
CDR3 protein: CASSLKASTDTQYF

V gene: TRBV7-6
J gene: TRBJ2-2
clone size: many
D gene: TRBD2
CDR3 DNA: TGTGCCAGCAGCCTAATAGCGGGGGAGACCACCGGGGAGCTGTTTTTT
CDR3 protein: CASSLIAGETTGELFF

V gene: TRBV2
J gene: TRBJ2-2
clone size: -
D gene: -
CDR3 DNA: TGTGCCAGCAGTATGAGGACGGATAACACCGGGGAGCTGTTTTTT
CDR3 protein: CASSMRTDNTGELFF

V gene: TRBV29-1
J gene: TRBJ2-5
clone size: -
D gene: TRBD2
CDR3 DNA: TGCAGCGTTGACGGCGGGGGGATGGAGACCCAGTACTTC
CDR3 protein: CSVDGGGMETQYF

V gene: TRBV7-9
J gene: TRBJ2-1
clone size: many
D gene: TRBD2
CDR3 DNA: TGTGCCAGCAGCTGGGTCGGGACTAGCGGGAGAAATGAGCAGTTCTTC
CDR3 protein: CASSWVGTSGRNEQFF

V gene: TRBV4-1
J gene: TRBJ2-7
clone size: -
D gene: -
CDR3 DNA: TGCGCCAGCAGCCAAGAGAAGGGTGGCCCCTACGAGCAGTACTTC
CDR3 protein: CASSQEKGGPYEQYF

V gene: TRBV10-3
J gene: TRBJ1-2
clone size: many
D gene: -
CDR3 DNA: TGTGCCATCAGTGAGTCCTCAGTATATGGCTACACCTTC
CDR3 protein: CAISESSVYGYTF

V gene: TRBV30
J gene: TRBJ1-2
clone size: many
D gene: -
CDR3 DNA: TGTGCCTGGAGTGCCTCAATCAACGGGGGCTACACCTTC
CDR3 protein: CAWSASINGGYTF

V gene: TRBV29-1
J gene: TRBJ1-5
clone size: -
D gene: TRBD1
CDR3 DNA: TGCAGCGTTGGGACAGGGACGGGCAATCAGCCCCAGCATTTT
CDR3 protein: CSVGTGTGNQPQHF

V gene: TRBV12-3/TRBV12-4
J gene: TRBJ1-6
clone size: many
D gene: -
CDR3 DNA: TGTGCCAGCAGACTATCGTCGGGGCCACCCCTCCACTTT
CDR3 protein: CASRLSSGPPLHF

V gene: TRBV11-2
J gene: TRBJ1-1
clone size: few
D gene: TRBD1
CDR3 DNA: TGTGCCAGCAGCTACCCGACTCAGGGGGCAGGTACTGAAGCTTTCTTT
CDR3 protein: CASSYPTQGAGTEAFF

V gene: TRBV3-1
J gene: TRBJ1-4
clone size: -
D gene: TRBD1
CDR3 DNA: TGTGCCAGCAGCCAGAGACAGGGGACGGGTGAAAAACTGTTTTTT
CDR3 protein: CASSQRQGTGEKLFF

V gene: TRBV4-1
J gene: TRBJ1-3
clone size: many
D gene: -
CDR3 DNA: TGCGCCAGCAGCCAAGAAAGCTATCAGGAGGTCGACACCATATATTTT
CDR3 protein: CASSQESYQEVDTIYF

V gene: TRBV3-1
J gene: TRBJ2-1
clone size: many
D gene: TRBD2
CDR3 DNA: TGTGCCAGCAGCTTCCGCGGGACTAGCGGTAATGAGCAGTTCTTC
CDR3 protein: CASSFRGTSGNEQFF

V gene: TRBV6-5
J gene: TRBJ2-7
clone size: few
D gene: TRBD2
CDR3 DNA: TGTGCCAGCACCCCAGGGGCGGGAGGGACCTACGAGCAGTACTTC
CDR3 protein: CASTPGAGGTYEQYF

V gene: TRBV7-9
J gene: TRBJ2-1
clone size: many
D gene: -
CDR3 DNA: TGTGCCAGCAGCTTATTCCCTAGCCACAATGAGCAGTTCTTC
CDR3 protein: CASSLFPSHNEQFF

V gene: TRBV6-2/TRBV6-3
J gene: TRBJ2-7
clone size: -
D gene: -
CDR3 DNA: TGTGCCAGCAGTGACCCCAGCTACGAGCAGTACTTC
CDR3 protein: CASSDPSYEQYF

V gene: TRBV29-1
J gene: TRBJ2-7
clone size: -
D gene: -
CDR3 DNA: TGCAGCGTTGATGGGAGCGGCGGTGACCCCTACGAGCAGTACTTC
CDR3 protein: CSVDGSGGDPYEQYF

V gene: TRBV7-9
J gene: TRBJ2-7
clone size: -
D gene: -
CDR3 DNA: TGTGCCAGCAGCCCGGAGGGCTCCTACGAGCAGTACTTC
CDR3 protein: CASSPEGSYEQYF

V gene: TRBV20-1
J gene: TRBJ2-7
clone size: -
D gene: -
CDR3 DNA: TGCAGTGCGGCCCCTGGGGATCTATTAACCTACGAGCAGTACTTC
CDR3 protein: CSAAPGDLLTYEQYF

V gene: TRBV5-1
J gene: TRBJ2-1
clone size: many
D gene: -
CDR3 DNA: TGCGCCAGCAGCCCGGACCCTAGCTCCTACAATGAGCAGTTCTTC
CDR3 protein: CASSPDPSSYNEQFF

V gene: TRBV6-2/TRBV6-3
J gene: TRBJ1-4
clone size: few
D gene: -
CDR3 DNA: TGTGCCAGCTCCAACGTCGGTGCAACTAATGAAAAACTGTTTTTT
CDR3 protein: CASSNVGATNEKLFF

V gene: TRBV7-2
J gene: TRBJ1-1
clone size: -
D gene: -
CDR3 DNA: TGTACCAGCAGCTTAGATTCCGGGCTGAACACTGAAGCTTTCTTT
CDR3 protein: CTSSLDSGLNTEAFF

V gene: TRBV30
J gene: TRBJ1-1
clone size: few
D gene: -
CDR3 DNA: TGTGCCTGGACTCTGGGGGGCCGGACTGAAGCTTTCTTT
CDR3 protein: CAWTLGGRTEAFF

V gene: TRBV6-6
J gene: TRBJ2-5
clone size: many
D gene: TRBD2
CDR3 DNA: TGTGCCAGCAGTTACTCGTCTAGCGGGAGGGGGAAGGGCCAAGAGACCCAGTACTTC
CDR3 protein: CASSYSSSGRGKGQETQYF

V gene: TRBV27
J gene: TRBJ1-5
clone size: few
D gene: TRBD1
CDR3 DNA: TGTGCCAGCAGTCAGGGACAGTATAGCAATCAGCCCCAGCATTTT
CDR3 protein: CASSQGQYSNQPQHF

V gene: TRBV20-1
J gene: TRBJ2-7
clone size: few
D gene: TRBD2
CDR3 DNA: TGCAGTGCCCGCCCCCTAGCGGGAGACCATCCCTGGGGTTTACAGTACTTC
CDR3 protein: CSARPLAGDHPWGLQYF

V gene: TRBV2
J gene: TRBJ2-3
clone size: -
D gene: TRBD1
CDR3 DNA: TGTGCCAGCACCACCGGGACAGCGAAGACAGATACGCAGTATTTT
CDR3 protein: CASTTGTAKTDTQYF

V gene: TRBV5-1
J gene: TRBJ2-2
clone size: few
D gene: -
CDR3 DNA: TGCGCCAGCAGCCCCCCCGGACAGGCGGGGACCGGGGAGCTGTTTTTT
CDR3 protein: CASSPPGQAGTGELFF

V gene: TRBV27
J gene: TRBJ2-7
clone size: -
D gene: -
CDR3 DNA: TGTGCCAGCAGTTTAGCTGGAAGAGAGTACTTC
CDR3 protein: CASSLAGREYF

V gene: TRBV7-9
J gene: TRBJ2-5
clone size: few
D gene: TRBD2
CDR3 DNA: TGTGCCAGCGGCCCGGGACTAGCGGAAGAGACCCAGTACTTC
CDR3 protein: CASGPGLAEETQYF

V gene: TRBV7-9
J gene: TRBJ2-1
clone size: many
D gene: -
CDR3 DNA: TGTGCCAGCAGCTTAGATGGGGGGACCTACAATGAGCAGTTCTTC
CDR3 protein: CASSLDGGTYNEQFF

V gene: TRBV10-3
J gene: TRBJ1-4
clone size: -
D gene: -
CDR3 DNA: TGTGCCATCTCGACCGGGGGAACTAATGAAAAACTGTTTTTT
CDR3 protein: CAISTGGTNEKLFF

V gene: TRBV30
J gene: TRBJ1-4
clone size: few
D gene: -
CDR3 DNA: TGTGCCTGGAGGTGGATGCAAGGGTCTAATGAAAAACTGTTTTTT
CDR3 protein: CAWRWMQGSNEKLFF

V gene: TRBV25-1
J gene: TRBJ2-5
clone size: many
D gene: -
CDR3 DNA: TGTGCCAGCAGCCGAGACGCGAGCGGGGAGACCCAGTACTTC
CDR3 protein: CASSRDASGETQYF

V gene: TRBV10-3
J gene: TRBJ2-3
clone size: -
D gene: TRBD2
CDR3 DNA: TGTGCCATCAGCCAACTAGCGGGCATTGATACGCAGTATTTT
CDR3 protein: CAISQLAGIDTQYF

V gene: TRBV9
J gene: TRBJ2-1
clone size: -
D gene: TRBD2
CDR3 DNA: TGTGCCAGCAGCGCGGGACTAGCGGAACTCTACAATGAGCAGTTCTTC
CDR3 protein: CASSAGLAELYNEQFF

V gene: TRBV4-1
J gene: TRBJ1-1
clone size: -
D gene: -
CDR3 DNA: TGCGCCAGCAGCCAAGATCTTTGGGCAGTGAACACTGAAGCTTTCTTT
CDR3 protein: CASSQDLWAVNTEAFF

V gene: TRBV11-3
J gene: TRBJ2-5
clone size: -
D gene: TRBD1
CDR3 DNA: TGTGCCAGCAGCGACCGGACAGGGGACGAGACCCAGTACTTC
CDR3 protein: CASSDRTGDETQYF